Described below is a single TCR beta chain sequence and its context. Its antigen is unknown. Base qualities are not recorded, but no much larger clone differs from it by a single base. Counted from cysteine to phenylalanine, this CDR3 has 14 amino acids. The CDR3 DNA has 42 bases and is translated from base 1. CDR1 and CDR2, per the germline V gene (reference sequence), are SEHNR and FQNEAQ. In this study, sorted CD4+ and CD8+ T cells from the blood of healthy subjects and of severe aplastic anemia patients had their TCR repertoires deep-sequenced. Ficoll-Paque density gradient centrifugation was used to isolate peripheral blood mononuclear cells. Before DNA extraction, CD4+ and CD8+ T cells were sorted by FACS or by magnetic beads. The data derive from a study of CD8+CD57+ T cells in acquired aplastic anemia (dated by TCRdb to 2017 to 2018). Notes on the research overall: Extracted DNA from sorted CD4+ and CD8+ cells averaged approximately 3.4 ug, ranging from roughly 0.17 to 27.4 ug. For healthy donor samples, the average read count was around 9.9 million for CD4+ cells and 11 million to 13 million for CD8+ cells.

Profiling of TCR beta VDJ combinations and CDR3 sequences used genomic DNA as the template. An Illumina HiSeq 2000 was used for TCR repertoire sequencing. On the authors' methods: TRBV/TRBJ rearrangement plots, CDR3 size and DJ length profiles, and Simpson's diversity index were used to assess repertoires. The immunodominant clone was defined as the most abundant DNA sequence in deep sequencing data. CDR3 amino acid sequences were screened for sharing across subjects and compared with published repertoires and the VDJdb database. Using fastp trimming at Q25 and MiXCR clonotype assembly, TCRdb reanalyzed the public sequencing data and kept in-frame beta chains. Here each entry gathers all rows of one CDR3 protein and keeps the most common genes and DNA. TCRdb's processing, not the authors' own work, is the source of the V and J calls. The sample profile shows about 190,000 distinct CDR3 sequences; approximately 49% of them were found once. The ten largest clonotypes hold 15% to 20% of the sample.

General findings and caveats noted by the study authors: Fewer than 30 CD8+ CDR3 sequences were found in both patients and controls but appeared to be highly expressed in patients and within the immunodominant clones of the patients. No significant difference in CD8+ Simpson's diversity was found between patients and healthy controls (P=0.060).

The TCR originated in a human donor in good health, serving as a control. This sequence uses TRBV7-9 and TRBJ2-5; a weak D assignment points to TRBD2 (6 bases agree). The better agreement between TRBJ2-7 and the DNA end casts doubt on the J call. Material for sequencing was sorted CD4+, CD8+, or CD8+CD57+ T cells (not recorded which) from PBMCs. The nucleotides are TGTGCCAGCAGCGCCCGGCGGGGCAGAAACGAGCAGTACTTC. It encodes CASSARRGRNEQYF.